This T cell receptor (beta chain) emerged from a study of T-cell reconstitution after alpha-beta-depleted transplantation in children. Preparation of the TCRbeta library was carried out with unique molecular identifiers. TCRdb analysed the PCR reads with MiXCR anew, one entry per CDR3 protein. The data contain roughly 120,000 distinct CDR3 sequences, roughly 23% of them singletons. With 1 base clipped from V and 9 bases from J, the junction kept 15 bases outside the gene matches. The CDR3 extends over 17 amino acids. Germline V gives CDR1 SEHNR, CDR2 FQNEAQ (reference sequence). This receptor was identified in a male patient between 2 and 9 years old who had a stem cell transplant for chronic granulomatous disease, so the T cells may come from the graft donor. The V call is TRBV7-9, the J call TRBJ2-3; 8 bases line up with TRBD1. This sample comprised PBMCs, mostly from graft donor cells, obtained 180 days after TCRalphabeta/CD19-depleted stem cell transplant. The CDR3, as DNA: TGTGCCAGCAGCTTAGAGGTCGGGACAGGTTTCGGAGGGACGCAGTATTTT. Translated: CASSLEVGTGFGGTQYF.